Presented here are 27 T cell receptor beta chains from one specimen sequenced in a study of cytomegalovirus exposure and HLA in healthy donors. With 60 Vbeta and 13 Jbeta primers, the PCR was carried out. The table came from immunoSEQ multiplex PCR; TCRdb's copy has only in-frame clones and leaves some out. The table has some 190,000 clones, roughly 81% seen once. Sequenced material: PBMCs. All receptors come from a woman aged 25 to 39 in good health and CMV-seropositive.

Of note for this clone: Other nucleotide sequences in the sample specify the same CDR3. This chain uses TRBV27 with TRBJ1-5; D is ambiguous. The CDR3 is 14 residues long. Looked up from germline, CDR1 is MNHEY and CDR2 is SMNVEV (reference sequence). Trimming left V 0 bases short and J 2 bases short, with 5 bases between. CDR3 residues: CASSLSGGNQPQHF. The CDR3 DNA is TGTGCCAGCAGTTTATCGGGCGGCAATCAGCCCCAGCATTTT.

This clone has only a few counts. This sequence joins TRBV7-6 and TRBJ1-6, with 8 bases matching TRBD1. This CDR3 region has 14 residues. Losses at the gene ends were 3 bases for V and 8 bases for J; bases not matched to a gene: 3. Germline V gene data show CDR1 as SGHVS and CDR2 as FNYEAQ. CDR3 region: CASSFGQGDSPLHF. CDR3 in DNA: TGTGCCAGCAGCTTTGGACAGGGTGATTCACCCCTCCACTTT.

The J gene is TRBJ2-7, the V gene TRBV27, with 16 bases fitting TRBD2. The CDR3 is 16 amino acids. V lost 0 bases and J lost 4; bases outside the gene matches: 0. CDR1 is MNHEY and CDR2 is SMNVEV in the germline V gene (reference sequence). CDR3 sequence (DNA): TGTGCCAGCAGTTTATCGGGACTAGCGGGAGGGTACGAGCAGTACTTC. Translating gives CASSLSGLAGGYEQYF.

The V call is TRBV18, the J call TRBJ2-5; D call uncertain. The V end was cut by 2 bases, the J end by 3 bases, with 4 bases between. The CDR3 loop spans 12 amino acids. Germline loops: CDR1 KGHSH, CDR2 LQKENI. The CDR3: CASSPIEETQYF. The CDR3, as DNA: TGTGCCAGCTCACCAATAGAAGAGACCCAGTACTTC.

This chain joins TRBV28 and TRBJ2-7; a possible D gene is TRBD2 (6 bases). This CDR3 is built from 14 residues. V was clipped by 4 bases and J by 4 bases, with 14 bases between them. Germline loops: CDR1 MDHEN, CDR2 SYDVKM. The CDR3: CASSSDYIKYEQYF. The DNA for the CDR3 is TGTGCCAGCAGTTCGGACTACATAAAGTACGAGCAGTACTTC.

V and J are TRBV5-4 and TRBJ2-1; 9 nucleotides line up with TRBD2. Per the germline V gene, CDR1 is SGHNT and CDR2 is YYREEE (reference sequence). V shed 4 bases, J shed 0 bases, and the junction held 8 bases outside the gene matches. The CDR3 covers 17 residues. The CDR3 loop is CASSHSGSGGSYNEQFF. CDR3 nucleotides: TGTGCCAGCAGCCATAGCGGGAGTGGAGGCTCCTACAATGAGCAGTTCTTC.

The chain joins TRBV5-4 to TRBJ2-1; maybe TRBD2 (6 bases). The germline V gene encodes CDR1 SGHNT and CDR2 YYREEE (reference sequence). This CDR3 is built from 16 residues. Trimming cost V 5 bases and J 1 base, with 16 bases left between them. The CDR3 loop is CASRDQLAFSYNEQFF. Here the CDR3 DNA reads TGTGCCAGCAGGGATCAACTAGCCTTTTCCTACAATGAGCAGTTCTTC.

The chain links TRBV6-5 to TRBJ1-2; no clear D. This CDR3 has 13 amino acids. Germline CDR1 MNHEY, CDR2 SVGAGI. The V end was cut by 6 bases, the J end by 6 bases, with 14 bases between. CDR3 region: CASSPGSRDGYTF. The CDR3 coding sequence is TGTGCCAGCAGCCCGGGGAGTCGGGATGGCTACACCTTC.

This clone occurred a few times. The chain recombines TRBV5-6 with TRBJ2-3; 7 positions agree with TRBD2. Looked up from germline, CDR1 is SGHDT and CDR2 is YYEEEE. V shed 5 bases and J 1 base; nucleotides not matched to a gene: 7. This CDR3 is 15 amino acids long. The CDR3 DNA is TGTGCCAGCAGTCTTCCAGCGGGACGCACAGATACGCAGTATTTT. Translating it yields CASSLPAGRTDTQYF.

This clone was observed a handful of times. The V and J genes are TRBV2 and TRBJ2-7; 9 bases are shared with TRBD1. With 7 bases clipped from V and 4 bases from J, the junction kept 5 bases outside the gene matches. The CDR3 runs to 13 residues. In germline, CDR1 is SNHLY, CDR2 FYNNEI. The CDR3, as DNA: TGTGCCAGCAACCCGGGACAGGGATACGAGCAGTACTTC. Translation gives CASNPGQGYEQYF.

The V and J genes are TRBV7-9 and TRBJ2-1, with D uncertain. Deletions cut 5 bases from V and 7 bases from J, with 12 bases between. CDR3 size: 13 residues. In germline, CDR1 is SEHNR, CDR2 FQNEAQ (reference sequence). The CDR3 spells CASSIRPLNEQFF. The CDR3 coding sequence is TGTGCCAGCAGCATCAGGCCTTTGAATGAGCAGTTCTTC.

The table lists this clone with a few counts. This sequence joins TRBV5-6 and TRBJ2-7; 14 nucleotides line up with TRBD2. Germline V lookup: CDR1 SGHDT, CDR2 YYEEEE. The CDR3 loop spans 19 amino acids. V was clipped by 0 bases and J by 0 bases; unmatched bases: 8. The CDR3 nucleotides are TGTGCCAGCAGCTTGGCGGGGACTAGCGGGAGTTGGCTCTCCTACGAGCAGTACTTC. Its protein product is CASSLAGTSGSWLSYEQYF.

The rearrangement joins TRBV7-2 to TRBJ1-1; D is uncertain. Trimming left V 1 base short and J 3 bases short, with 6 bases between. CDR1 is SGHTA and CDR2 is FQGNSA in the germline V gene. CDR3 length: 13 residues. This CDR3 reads CASSLERDTEAFF. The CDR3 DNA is TGTGCCAGCAGCTTAGAGCGGGACACTGAAGCTTTCTTT. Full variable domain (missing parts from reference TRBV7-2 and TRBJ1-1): GAGVSQSPSNKVTEKGKDVELRCDPISGHTALYWYRQSLGQGLEFLIYFQGNSAPDKSGLPSDRFSAERTGGSVSTLTIQRTQQEDSAVYLCASSLERDTEAFFGQGTRLTVV.

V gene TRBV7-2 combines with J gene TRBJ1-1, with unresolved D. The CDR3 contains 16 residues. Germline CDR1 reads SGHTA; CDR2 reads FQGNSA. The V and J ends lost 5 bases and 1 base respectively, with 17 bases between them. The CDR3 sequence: CASSPHVRGSNTEAFF. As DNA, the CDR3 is TGTGCCAGCAGCCCCCATGTCCGGGGTTCGAACACTGAAGCTTTCTTT.

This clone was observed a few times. The CDR3 sequence is CASSLGGNSDEQFF. CDR3 in DNA: TGCGCCAGCAGCTTGGGCGGGAACTCCGATGAGCAGTTCTTC. The chain employs TRBV5-1 and TRBJ2-1; D may be TRBD2 (6 bases). The V end lost 0 bases, the J end lost 8 bases, and 12 bases lay between the germline ends. This CDR3 spans 14 amino acids. CDR1 and CDR2 from the germline V gene are SGHRS and YFSETQ.

CDR3 DNA: TGTGCCAGTAGTATCGGCGTTTCGGCGGACTACACCTTC. The encoded protein is CASSIGVSADYTF. The chain carries TRBV19 and TRBJ1-2, with unresolved D. The CDR3 is made up of 13 amino acids. Germline V gene data show CDR1 as LNHDA and CDR2 as SQIVND (reference sequence). V was trimmed by 3 bases and J by 10 bases, leaving 15 bases between them.

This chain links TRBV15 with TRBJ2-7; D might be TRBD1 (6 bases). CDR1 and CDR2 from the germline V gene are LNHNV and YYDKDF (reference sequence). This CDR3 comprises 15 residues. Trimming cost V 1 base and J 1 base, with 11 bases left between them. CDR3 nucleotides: TGTGCCACCAGCAGAGGGACAGCCAGGTCCTACGAGCAGTACTTC. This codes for CATSRGTARSYEQYF.

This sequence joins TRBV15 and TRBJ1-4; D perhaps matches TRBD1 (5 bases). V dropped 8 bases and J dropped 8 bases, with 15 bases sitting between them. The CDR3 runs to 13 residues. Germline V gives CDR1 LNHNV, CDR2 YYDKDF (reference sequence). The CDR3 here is CATAYRRDEKLFF. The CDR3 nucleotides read TGTGCCACCGCCTATCGGAGGGACGAAAAACTGTTTTTT.

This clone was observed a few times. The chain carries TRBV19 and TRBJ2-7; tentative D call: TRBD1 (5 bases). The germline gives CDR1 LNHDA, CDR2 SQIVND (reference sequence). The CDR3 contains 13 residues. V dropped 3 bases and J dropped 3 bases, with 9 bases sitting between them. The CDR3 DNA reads TGTGCCAGTAGTATGGGGCTAATCTACGAGCAGTACTTC. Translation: CASSMGLIYEQYF.

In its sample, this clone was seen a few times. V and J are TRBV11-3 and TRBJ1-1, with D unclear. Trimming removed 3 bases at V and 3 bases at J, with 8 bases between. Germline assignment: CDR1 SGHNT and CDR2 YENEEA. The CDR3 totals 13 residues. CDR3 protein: CASSFTVDTEAFF. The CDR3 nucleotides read TGTGCCAGCAGCTTTACGGTGGACACTGAAGCTTTCTTT.

The DNA for the CDR3 is TGCGCCAGCAGCTTGCCTGAGGCACCCGGGGCCAACGTCCTGACTTTC. Encoded protein: CASSLPEAPGANVLTF. The chain employs TRBV5-1 and TRBJ2-6, with D unresolved. The CDR3 covers 16 residues. V lost 1 base to trimming and J lost 4 bases, with 12 bases between them. Germline V gene sequence: CDR1 SGHRS, CDR2 YFSETQ.

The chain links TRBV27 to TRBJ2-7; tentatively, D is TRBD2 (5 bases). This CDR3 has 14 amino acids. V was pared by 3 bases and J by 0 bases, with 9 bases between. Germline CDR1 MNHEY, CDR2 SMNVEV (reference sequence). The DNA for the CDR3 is TGTGCCAGCAGTTTGGGCGGGTCCTCCTACGAGCAGTACTTC. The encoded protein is CASSLGGSSYEQYF.

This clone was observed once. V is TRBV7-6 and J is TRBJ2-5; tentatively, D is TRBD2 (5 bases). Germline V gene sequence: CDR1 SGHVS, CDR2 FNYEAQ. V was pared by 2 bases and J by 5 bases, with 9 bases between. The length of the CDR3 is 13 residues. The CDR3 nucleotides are TGTGCCAGCAGCTTACAGCCGGGGGAGACCCAGTACTTC. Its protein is CASSLQPGETQYF.

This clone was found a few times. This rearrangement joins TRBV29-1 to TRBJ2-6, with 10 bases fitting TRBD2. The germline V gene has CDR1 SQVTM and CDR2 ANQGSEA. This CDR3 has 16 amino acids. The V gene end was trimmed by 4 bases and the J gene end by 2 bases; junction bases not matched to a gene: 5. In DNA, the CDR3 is TGCAGCGTTGGTTTAGCGGGAGGAACTGGGGCCAACGTCCTGACTTTC. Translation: CSVGLAGGTGANVLTF.

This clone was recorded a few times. CDR3 amino acids: CASSLREQPQHF. DNA for the CDR3: TGTGCCAGCAGCTTAAGGGAGCAGCCCCAGCATTTT. This rearrangement joins TRBV5-6 to TRBJ1-5; D unresolved. V lost 2 bases, J lost 7 bases, and 7 bases lay in between. Germline V CDR1 and CDR2: SGHDT, YYEEEE. This CDR3 is 12 amino acids long.

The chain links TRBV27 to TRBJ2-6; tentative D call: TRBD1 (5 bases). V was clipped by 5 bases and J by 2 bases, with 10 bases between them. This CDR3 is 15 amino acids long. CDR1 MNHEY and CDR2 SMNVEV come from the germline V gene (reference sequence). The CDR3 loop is CASSLSGPGANVLTF. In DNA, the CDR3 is TGTGCCAGCAGTCTTTCAGGGCCTGGGGCCAACGTCCTGACTTTC.

This CDR3 reads CASRQGASMVEAFF. In nucleotides, the CDR3 is TGTGCCAGCAGACAGGGGGCTTCTATGGTCGAAGCTTTCTTT. The chain recombines TRBV6-5 with TRBJ1-1; 9 bases match TRBD1. Germline-derived CDR1 and CDR2 are MNHEY and SVGAGI. This CDR3 comprises 14 residues. The V segment lost 6 bases and the J segment 8 bases; nucleotides outside the gene matches: 10.